The 11 T cell receptor beta chains listed next were all sequenced from one sample in a study of T-cell memory formation after mild COVID-19 (dated by TCRdb to 2020 to 2022). The library was made by 5' RACE. The sequencer was an Illumina NovaSeq 6000. TCRdb took the public reads, trimmed them with fastp at Q25, ran MiXCR for clone calling and kept in-frame beta chains. Identical CDR3 protein sequences are pooled into one entry, listed with their most common genes and DNA. This sample is represented by about 240,000 distinct CDR3 sequences; approximately 9% of them were singletons. The ten largest clones represent 20% to 25% of the sample. The sample was PBMCs or a T cell subset sorted from them (not recorded which). All receptors come from a man aged 18 to 30 who had mild COVID-19 (a few samples of this study predate the infection). The sample titles of this study are shuffled in the database, so cell type and time point are left out; the donor was told from shared clones.

The chain employs TRBV6-6 and TRBJ1-2; D perhaps matches TRBD1 (5 bases). Germline CDR1 reads MNHNY; CDR2 reads SVGAGI (reference sequence). Trimming removed 5 bases at V and 4 bases at J, with 5 bases between. The CDR3 runs to 11 residues. The CDR3 DNA follows: TGTGCCAGCAGTGGGGGCTATGGCTACACCTTC. Amino acids: CASSGGYGYTF.

The chain is built from TRBV6-5 and TRBJ1-5, with a weak D call TRBD1 (5 bases). The V gene lost 5 bases and the J gene lost 10 bases, with 12 bases spanning the gap. Per germline, CDR1 MNHEY and CDR2 SVGAGI. There are 12 residues in the CDR3. This CDR3 is CASSTGLGPQHF. The CDR3 DNA follows: TGTGCCAGCAGTACGGGGCTGGGACCCCAGCATTTT.

This clonotype has just a few counts. V usage is TRBV6-6 and J usage is TRBJ2-3, with 11 bases that match TRBD2. Germline assignment: CDR1 MNHNY and CDR2 SVGAGI (reference sequence). V was pared by 7 bases and J by 4 bases, with 13 bases of the junction left unmatched. CDR3 length equals 17 residues. CDR3 nucleotides: TGTGCCAGCAACTACCTATGGCTAGCGGGGGGTGCAGATACGCAGTATTTT. Protein: CASNYLWLAGGADTQYF.

The chain joins TRBV20-1 to TRBJ2-7; 7 bases fit TRBD2. Losses at the gene ends were 3 bases for V and 6 bases for J; bases not matched to a gene: 5. The germline V gene encodes CDR1 DFQATT and CDR2 SNEGSKA (reference sequence). This CDR3 is built from 12 residues. CDR3 residues: CSARLAGVEQYV. Here the CDR3 DNA reads TGCAGTGCTAGGTTGGCGGGGGTCGAGCAGTACGTC.

V gene TRBV9 combines with J gene TRBJ2-7; possible D gene TRBD1, 6 bases. Trimming took 3 bases from V and 1 from J, leaving 11 bases between them. The CDR3 runs to 14 residues. In germline, CDR1 is SGDLS, CDR2 YYNGEE. The CDR3 coding sequence is TGTGCCAGCAGCGCCACGGACAGTTCCTACGAGCAGTACTTC. Its translation: CASSATDSSYEQYF.

This clonotype was observed a handful of times. This chain joins TRBV4-3 and TRBJ2-6, with 9 bases that match TRBD1. The germline V gene encodes CDR1 LGHNA and CDR2 YSLEER. Losses at the gene ends were 0 bases for V and 2 bases for J; bases not matched to a gene: 5. This CDR3 is built from 18 residues. The chain's CDR3 is CASSQDGTGGTGANVLTF. CDR3 in DNA: TGCGCCAGCAGCCAAGATGGAACAGGGGGCACTGGGGCCAACGTCCTGACTTTC.

CDR3 DNA: TGTGCCACGGGTGGGGTAGGATATCACTCCTACGAGCAGTACGTC. It codes for CATGGVGYHSYEQYV. The chain employs TRBV28 and TRBJ2-7; D remains unclear. Per the germline V gene, CDR1 is MDHEN and CDR2 is SYDVKM. The CDR3 spans 15 residues. V dropped 10 bases and J dropped 0 bases, with 19 bases sitting between them.

This clonotype was found many times. V gene TRBV5-6 combines with J gene TRBJ1-5; tentative D call: TRBD1 (5 bases). The CDR3 sequence is 14 residues long. In germline, CDR1 is SGHDT, CDR2 YYEEEE. Trimming left V 0 bases short and J 6 bases short, with 10 bases between. The chain's CDR3 is CASSLGQFGQPQHF. For the CDR3, the DNA is TGTGCCAGCAGCTTGGGACAGTTCGGTCAGCCCCAGCATTTT.

This clonotype was counted a few times. The chain has TRBV6-2 or TRBV6-3 and TRBJ1-2, with D perhaps TRBD1 (5 bases). The CDR3 spans 13 residues. Per germline, CDR1 MNHEY and CDR2 SVGEGT. Trimming removed 2 bases from V and 8 bases from J, with 12 bases in between. CDR3 amino acids: CASSYEGWEGYTF. The CDR3 DNA is TGTGCCAGCAGTTACGAGGGGTGGGAAGGCTACACCTTC.

The V and J genes are TRBV20-1 and TRBJ2-3, with 12 bases identical to TRBD2. CDR1 and CDR2 (germline): DFQATT, SNEGSKA (reference sequence). Trimming removed 3 bases from V and 4 bases from J; junction bases left unmatched: 5. The CDR3 contains 15 residues. The CDR3 reads CSARQSSGGADTQYF. CDR3 nucleotide sequence: TGCAGTGCTAGGCAATCTAGCGGGGGGGCAGATACGCAGTATTTT.

This clonotype was counted a few times. This chain connects TRBV4-3 to TRBJ2-6; D is uncertain. Germline V gene lookup returns CDR1 LGHNA and CDR2 YSLEER. CDR3 size: 15 residues. V shed 6 bases and J shed 0 bases, with 9 bases lying between them. CDR3 DNA sequence: TGCGCCAGCAGTTGGACCTACTCTGGGGCCAACGTCCTGACTTTC. It encodes CASSWTYSGANVLTF.